This T cell receptor beta chain was found in a study of siplizumab effects on memory and regulatory T cells. With respect to this clone: Its antigen is undetermined.

The study, taken as a whole, reports: Unstimulated subsets captured only a minor fraction of alloreactive clones. Siplizumab caused a significant drop in alloreactive sequences traceable to unstimulated CD4+ memory cells.

Roughly 10^5 TCR templates were measured in each sample. Sequencing used immunoSEQ multiplex PCR; TCRdb keeps in-frame clones, though not all of them. The table records approximately 100,000 clones, just under 95% of them present only once. The specimen sequenced was non-Treg CD4+ T cells sorted from blood. This receptor was taken from a human donor in good health.

The CDR3 nucleotides are TGTGCCAGCAGCTTGGATGGGCGTAACTATGGCTACACCTTC. It codes for CASSLDGRNYGYTF. The chain uses TRBV5-4 and TRBJ1-2; the D is unclear. V lost 0 bases to trimming and J lost 1 base, with 7 bases between them. CDR3 length equals 14 residues. The germline V gene encodes CDR1 SGHNT and CDR2 YYREEE (reference sequence).